A selection of T cell receptor beta chains follows, all from one sample in a study of blood T cells in healthy people across ages. TCRdb reanalysed the 5' RACE reads using MiXCR and keeps one entry per CDR3 protein. Here the sample spans about 1.6 million distinct CDR3 sequences, roughly 32% being singletons. The sequencing input was blood. The receptor set was obtained from a woman aged 25 to 39 in good health. The CDR3 runs from the conserved cysteine through the conserved F or W. D genes are given only for firm matches. Clone sizes are given selectively: once, few, many, or a class where the clone is expanded.

TRBV10-3,TRBJ1-1,few,NA,13,CAISGGLPDAAFF,TGTGCCATCAGTGGGGGACTCCCCGATGCGGCTTTCTTT
TRBV6-5,TRBJ2-3,many,NA,14,CASSYPGTPHTQYF,TGTGCCAGCAGTTACCCGGGGACACCTCATACGCAGTATTTT
TRBV27,TRBJ2-7,NA,TRBD1,13,CASSWDSLSEQYF,TGTGCCAGCAGTTGGGACAGCCTAAGCGAGCAGTACTTC
TRBV20-1,TRBJ2-3,NA,TRBD2,17,CSARTIGTTLNTDTQYF,TGCAGTGCTAGAACGATCGGGACTACCTTGAACACAGATACGCAGTATTTT
TRBV29-1,TRBJ2-7,NA,NA,16,CSVDGSEGGTHYEQYF,TGCAGCGTTGATGGGAGTGAGGGGGGAACACACTACGAGCAGTACTTC
TRBV9,TRBJ2-7,NA,TRBD1,15,CASSPPGGQYLEQYF,TGTGCCAGCAGCCCCCCAGGGGGACAGTACTTGGAGCAGTACTTC
TRBV10-3,TRBJ2-1,NA,NA,16,CAIRGASGSSYNEQFF,TGTGCCATCCGGGGGGCCAGCGGCAGCTCCTACAATGAGCAGTTCTTC
TRBV29-1,TRBJ2-7,NA,TRBD1,14,CSVSKTGDLYEQYF,TGCAGCGTATCAAAGACAGGGGACCTCTACGAGCAGTACTTC
TRBV12-3/TRBV12-4,TRBJ2-7,many,NA,12,CASSQGGPEQYF,TGTGCCAGCAGCCAGGGGGGGCCCGAGCAGTACTTC
TRBV28,TRBJ2-2,NA,NA,15,CASSPPGRGTGELFF,TGTGCCAGCAGCCCACCGGGGCGGGGTACCGGGGAGCTGTTTTTT